This TCR beta chain was retrieved from a study of T cells expressing NK-cell markers. The overall study: Sequenced donors, eight in total, included seven who were HCMV-seropositive and one who was seronegative.

TCRdb reprocessed the 5' RACE reads; each CDR3 protein has one entry and no DNA is given. This sample's table reports 6,500 to 10,000 distinct CDR3 sequences. Frequency places this clonotype as medium-sized (0.01 to 0.1%). The CDR3 consists of 14 residues. Per the germline V gene, CDR1 is SQVTM and CDR2 is ANQGSEA. The chain joins TRBV29-1 to TRBJ1-6. Sequenced material: blood T cells: a sorted CD56 or NKG2C T cell subset, CD4+ or CD8+ T cells, or bulk PBMC T cells (not recorded which). This receptor was identified in a man younger than 35 in good health. The CDR3 region is CSAGEAGVNSPLHF. Full variable domain (missing parts from reference TRBV29-1 and TRBJ1-6): SAVISQKPSRDICQRGTSLTIQCQVDSQVTMMFWYRQQPGQSLTLIATANQGSEATYESGFVIDKFPISRPNLTFSTLTVSNMSPEDSSIYLCSAGEAGVNSPLHFGNGTRLTVT.